Listed below are T cell receptor beta chains from one sample, sequenced in a study of T cells in Graves' hyperthyroidism and ophthalmopathy. A single record per CDR3 protein comes from TCRdb applying MiXCR to the multiplex PCR reads. The table records roughly 550,000 distinct CDR3 sequences, more than 15% of them present only once. Material: blood. These receptors were collected from a woman younger than 45 with Graves' ophthalmopathy. The CDR3 runs from the conserved cysteine through the conserved F or W. D genes are given only for firm matches. Not all rows give a size; the values are once, few, many and, for expanded clones, a class.

clone size	J gene	D gene	V gene	CDR3 protein	CDR3 DNA
many	TRBJ2-7	TRBD2	TRBV11-2	CASSQTGLAISSDEQYF	TGTGCCAGCAGCCAGACGGGACTAGCGATCTCCTCCGACGAGCAGTACTTC
NA	TRBJ1-5	NA	TRBV12-3/TRBV12-4	CASSPRQFNQPQHF	TGTGCCAGCAGTCCCAGACAGTTCAATCAGCCCCAGCATTTT
few	TRBJ2-7	TRBD1	TRBV29-1	CSVEDRQGSYEQYF	TGCAGCGTTGAAGATCGACAGGGCTCCTATGAGCAGTACTTC
many	TRBJ2-7	TRBD2	TRBV28	CASRSNGLVYEQYF	TGTGCCAGCAGGTCCAACGGACTAGTTTACGAGCAGTACTTC
NA	TRBJ1-1	TRBD1	TRBV9	CASGLKPGTGTEAFF	TGTGCCAGCGGGCTCAAACCCGGGACAGGGACTGAAGCTTTCTTT
NA	TRBJ2-5	TRBD2	TRBV19	CASSWTSGSGAYPETQYF	TGTGCCAGTAGCTGGACTAGCGGGAGTGGCGCGTACCCAGAGACCCAGTACTTC
many	TRBJ2-1	TRBD2	TRBV3-1	CASSPPGTTHNEQFF	TGTGCCAGCAGCCCCCCCGGGACTACTCACAATGAGCAGTTCTTC
many	TRBJ2-1	NA	TRBV20-1	CSARDEGSVNEQFF	TGCAGTGCTAGAGATGAGGGTAGCGTCAATGAGCAGTTCTTC
many	TRBJ2-1	NA	TRBV12-3/TRBV12-4	CASSLPPDGNEQFF	TGTGCCAGCAGTTTACCTCCCGACGGGAACGAGCAGTTCTTC
NA	TRBJ2-1	TRBD2	TRBV28	CASSFSGTSGEQFF	TGTGCCAGCAGTTTTTCCGGGACTAGCGGTGAGCAGTTCTTC
few	TRBJ2-2	NA	TRBV5-1	CASSRSGTATNTGELFF	TGCGCCAGCAGCCGGTCCGGGACCGCGACGAACACCGGGGAGCTGTTTTTT
few	TRBJ1-1	TRBD1	TRBV29-1	CSSGQGWNTEAFF	TGCAGCTCCGGACAGGGTTGGAACACTGAAGCTTTCTTT
many	TRBJ2-7	TRBD1	TRBV7-2	CASSLAGQGTYEQYF	TGTGCCAGCAGCTTAGCCGGACAGGGAACCTACGAGCAGTACTTC
few	TRBJ2-3	NA	TRBV9	CASSVQESDTQYF	TGTGCCAGCAGCGTTCAAGAGTCAGATACGCAGTATTTT
NA	TRBJ2-5	TRBD1	TRBV19	CASSKGALGETQYF	TGTGCCAGTAGTAAGGGGGCGCTCGGGGAGACCCAGTACTTC
many	TRBJ2-5	NA	TRBV12-3/TRBV12-4	CASSLFGEETQYF	TGTGCCAGCAGTTTGTTCGGGGAAGAGACCCAGTACTTC
few	TRBJ2-7	TRBD1	TRBV28	CASGLGTGATYEQYF	TGTGCCAGCGGACTCGGGACAGGTGCCACCTACGAGCAGTACTTC
many	TRBJ2-5	NA	TRBV7-2	CASSFRDGNPQETQYF	TGTGCCAGCAGCTTCCGGGACGGTAACCCCCAAGAGACCCAGTACTTC
few	TRBJ2-1	TRBD2	TRBV6-2/TRBV6-3	CASSPGRNQAGAGEQFF	TGTGCCAGCAGCCCGGGGAGAAACCAAGCGGGAGCCGGTGAGCAGTTCTTC
few	TRBJ2-5	TRBD2	TRBV20-1	CSAQREWRETQYF	TGCAGTGCTCAGCGGGAGTGGAGGGAGACCCAGTACTTC
NA	TRBJ2-2	NA	TRBV30	CAWSTGATGELFF	TGTGCCTGGAGTACAGGCGCCACCGGGGAGCTGTTTTTT
many	TRBJ2-3	TRBD2	TRBV2	CASSRLAVMIDTQYF	TGTGCCAGCAGCCGACTAGCGGTAATGATAGATACGCAGTATTTT